The rows below give T cell receptor beta chains drawn from one sample of a study of technical replicates of blood from a few donors. The data were produced by immunoSEQ multiplex PCR, yet TCRdb's version contains in-frame clones alone and is incomplete. The data hold 60,000 to 85,000 clones, with approximately 94% observed a single time. The sequenced sample consisted of T cells isolated from PBMCs. The source of these receptors is a human donor in good health. Each CDR3 is given with its conserved first and last residue. Fields, in order: V gene, D gene, CDR3 protein. The D gene is left open where the match is weak.

TRBV29-1,TRBD2,CSVMTSSNYEQYF
TRBV18,TRBD1,CASSRDRVSNQPQHF
TRBV2,NA,CASSVGGNTIYF
TRBV30,TRBD2,CAWRGLANYNEQFF
TRBV10-3,NA,CAISESKIGRDPDTQYF
TRBV9,TRBD1,CASSVGTGIGYEQYF
TRBV11-3,NA,CASSLPVLTDTQYF
TRBV27,TRBD2,CASRRLAGSSYNEQFF
TRBV4-2,TRBD2,CASSQEWGGPSYEQYF
TRBV11-3,TRBD2,CASSSHTSGNNEQFF
TRBV28,TRBD2,CASSIREEKETQYF
TRBV5-1,TRBD1,CASSSDRVESTEAFF
TRBV19,NA,CASSPAGNNQPQHF
TRBV4-3,NA,CASSQELRGLYEQYF
TRBV9,NA,CASSVAGRLRNEQFF
TRBV6-5,NA,CASSYSQGGFEKLFF